This paragraph covers one T cell receptor (beta chain) sequence. This sample is part of a study of blood T cell repertoires in COVID-19. Original analysis: It was from reference gene primer amplification that nucleated cell counts were estimated. Assay: immunoSEQ multiplex PCR; the TCRdb copy retains only in-frame clones and omits some. The D gene and trimming were derived from the DNA, and the V and J assignments and clone size from that table. The sample consists of a few hundred thousand clones, 89% of them appearing once. The germline gives CDR1 SGHTS, CDR2 YDEGEE. The CDR3 totals 13 residues. V dropped 4 bases and J dropped 4 bases, with 10 bases sitting between them.

The clonotype was recovered from a woman aged 40 to 50 who had recovered from COVID-19. What was sequenced was peripheral blood. The V and J genes are TRBV5-8 and TRBJ2-3; D is uncertain. The CDR3 reads CASSIGRADTQYF. CDR3 nucleotides: TGTGCCAGCAGCATAGGTCGGGCAGATACGCAGTATTTT.